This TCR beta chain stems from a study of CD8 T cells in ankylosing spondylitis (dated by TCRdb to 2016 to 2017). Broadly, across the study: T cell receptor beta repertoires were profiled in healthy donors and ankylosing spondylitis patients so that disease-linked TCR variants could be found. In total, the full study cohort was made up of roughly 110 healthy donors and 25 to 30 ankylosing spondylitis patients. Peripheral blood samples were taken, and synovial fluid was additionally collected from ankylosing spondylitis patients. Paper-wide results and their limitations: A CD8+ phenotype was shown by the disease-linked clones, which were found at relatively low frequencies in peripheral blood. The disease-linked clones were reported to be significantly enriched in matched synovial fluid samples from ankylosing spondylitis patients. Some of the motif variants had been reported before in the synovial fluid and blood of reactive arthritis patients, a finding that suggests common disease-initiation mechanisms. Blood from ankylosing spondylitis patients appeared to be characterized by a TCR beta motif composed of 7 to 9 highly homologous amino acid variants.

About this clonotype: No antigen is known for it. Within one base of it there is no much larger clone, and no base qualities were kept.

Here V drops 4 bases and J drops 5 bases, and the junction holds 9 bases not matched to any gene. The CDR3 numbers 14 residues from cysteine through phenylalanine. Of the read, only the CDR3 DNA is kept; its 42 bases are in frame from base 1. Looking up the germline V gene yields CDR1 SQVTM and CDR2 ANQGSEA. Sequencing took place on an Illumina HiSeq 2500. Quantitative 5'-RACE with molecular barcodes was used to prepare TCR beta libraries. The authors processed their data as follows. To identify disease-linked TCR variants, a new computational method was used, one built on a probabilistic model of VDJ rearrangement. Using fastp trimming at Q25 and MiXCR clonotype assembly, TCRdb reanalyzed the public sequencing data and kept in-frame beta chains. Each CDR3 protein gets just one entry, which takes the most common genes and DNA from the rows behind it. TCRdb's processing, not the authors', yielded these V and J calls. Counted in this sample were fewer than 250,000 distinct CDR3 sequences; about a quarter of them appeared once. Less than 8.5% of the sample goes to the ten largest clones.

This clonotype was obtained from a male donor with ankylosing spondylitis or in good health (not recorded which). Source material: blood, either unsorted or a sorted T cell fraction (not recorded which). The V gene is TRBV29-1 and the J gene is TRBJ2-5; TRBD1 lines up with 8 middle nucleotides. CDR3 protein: CSVGGGRGPETQYF. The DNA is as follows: TGCAGCGTTGGTGGTGGCAGGGGGCCCGAGACCCAGTACTTC.